This T cell receptor (beta chain) emerged from a study of shared clonotypes between healthy human individuals (dated by TCRdb to the early 2020s). In the study overall: The cohort included three men and a couple of women between 18 and 49 years of age. For each donor, CD4 naive and CD4 memory were each run on three plates, CD8 naive on two plates, and CD8 memory on one plate. To estimate repertoire size and how much clonotypes are shared between individuals, the study performed deep sequencing of blood TCR repertoires from 4 to 6 healthy adults. To increase sequencing depth and limit assay-specific biases, TCR repertoire library preparation and sequencing were carried out by different laboratories using diverse techniques. Per donor, leukapheresis produced somewhere between about 0.85 and 9.5 billion PBMCs. Overall results and qualifications from the work: Because the study included a small number of donors, the genetic and exposure-history diversity represented was limited. Across a few donors, approximately 5% of naive CD4, 3% to 4% of naive CD8, under 2.5% of memory CD4, and over 0.35% of memory CD8 clonotypes were shared. Pairwise subsampling indicated that sequencing depth was expected to affect the degree of clonotype sharing among donors. Only blood was sampled, and tissue TCR repertoires likely differ from those in blood. Rarefaction of sorted-subset datasets indicated incomplete sequencing despite the large sequencing depth. Higher generation probabilities were observed for clonotypes shared by all four sorted-subset donors than for non-shared clonotypes. Larger estimated clonotype richness was generally found for naive subsets than for memory subsets.

Inclusive of the bounding cysteine and phenylalanine, the CDR3 is 13 residues long. The read is trimmed to its CDR3 DNA, 39 bases read in frame from base 1. CDR1 and CDR2, per the germline V gene, are SQVTM and ANQGSEA. Clipping removes 7 bases from V and 2 bases from J, with 6 as the unmatched junction base count. The donors were healthy, HIV-negative adults with no recently reported acute infections or vaccinations. Every donor was a Caucasian adult residing in Nashville, Tennessee, USA. CD4+ T cells were enriched by magnetic negative selection, after which naive cells were positively selected on CD45RA and the negative fraction was taken as the memory subset. After blood collection by leukapheresis, PBMCs were isolated using Ficoll-Histopaque density gradient centrifugation and then cryopreserved in the vapor phase of liquid nitrogen. Analytical flow cytometry was used to check the purity and quantity of each magnetically sorted T cell population. Each sorted fraction had its genomic DNA isolated and then quantified by UV absorbance on a Nanodrop 2000c.

Using the deep immunoSEQ assay, TCR CDR3 regions were amplified from genomic DNA by multiplex PCR. Genomic DNA extracted from each cell subset was distributed evenly over all wells of several immunoSEQ 96-well plates, and each plate served as one replicate. Each replicate PCR for sorted subsets received about 200 ng genomic DNA, equal to roughly 33,000 T cell genomes. The purified libraries were quantified using a Qubit 3.0 fluorometer, sized with a Bioanalyzer 2100, and then quantified again using the KAPA Library Quantification kit. Every immunoSEQ 96-well plate was sequenced on a dedicated single-read 150-cycle Illumina NextSeq 550 flow cell. The authors processed their data as follows. Because the immunoSEQ output held only junctional sequences and lacked quality scores, the filtering could not match the filtering applied to full-length reads. To assign V/J genes and CDR3, sequences were annotated against IMGT germline references using PyIR, a Python wrapper for IgBLAST v1.9. Reads were filtered out if the reads had weak V/J assignments (E-value above 1e-6), no CDR3, stop codons, out-of-frame junctions, or ambiguous translated residues. V3J clonotypes were defined as sequences sharing the same inferred V gene, J gene, and CDR3 amino acid sequence. Percentage overlap between repertoires was calculated by dividing the number of shared unique clonotypes by the size of the smaller repertoire. Repertoire richness was assessed with RTK rarefaction, the Chao1 estimator, and Recon v2.1 estimates of unobserved clonotypes. OLGA was used to compute generation probabilities for all TCRbeta clonotypes that the gDNA method yielded from a few donors. Here the immuneACCESS table is served through TCRdb, limited to in-frame sequences with V and J called. Missing clones are a known gap in these copies; in checked studies unresolved V genes cover under half, and the rest lacks a known reason. The V and J calls and clone size were taken over from that table, and D and trimming were inferred from the DNA. The sample table holds roughly 500,000 clones, of which about 96% were seen once. The top ten hold under 0.06% of the sample.

About this clone: Its antigen is not yet known. No quality values exist for individual bases; no much larger clone is one base distant.

The origin of this receptor is a woman aged 25 to 39 in good health. Sample: naive CD4+ T cells sorted from blood. The cell subset or site label here, explained by the study, means: CD45RA+ positively selected. The chain is encoded by TRBV29-1 joined to TRBJ2-5, with 8 bases matching TRBD1. The CDR3 region reads CSGGTGGQETQYF. The sequenced DNA is TGCAGCGGGGGGACAGGTGGGCAAGAGACCCAGTACTTC. Where the CDR3 stops, the reference TRBV29-1 and TRBJ2-5 genes take over; the full variable domain is SAVISQKPSRDICQRGTSLTIQCQVDSQVTMMFWYRQQPGQSLTLIATANQGSEATYESGFVIDKFPISRPNLTFSTLTVSNMSPEDSSIYLCSGGTGGQETQYFGPGTRLLVL.